These T cell receptor beta chains were read from a single sample in a study of blood T cells in healthy people across ages. MiXCR was run by TCRdb on the 5' RACE reads, yielding one entry per CDR3 protein. This table holds approximately 780,000 distinct CDR3 sequences, roughly 24% found once. This same sample was also part of a study on T cells of mothers and their children.

The specimen sequenced was blood. The receptors were gathered from a boy aged 5-17 years in good health. The CDR3 runs from the conserved cysteine through the conserved F or W. The order of the fields is clone size, J gene, D gene, V gene, CDR3 DNA, CDR3 protein. A D gene is named only where the DNA matches it firmly. Clone size is given for some rows only: seen once, a few or many times, or a class if the clone is expanded.

- TRBJ2-7 - TRBV25-1 TGTGCCAGCAGTGAATATGGTGTGGGGGCAGGGGTGGTCGAGCAGTACTTC CASSEYGVGAGVVEQYF
- TRBJ2-5 - TRBV24-1 TGTGCCACCAGTGCTGCGGGACAGAGTCACCAAGAGACCCAGTACTTC CATSAAGQSHQETQYF
few TRBJ2-5 - TRBV15 TGTGCCACCAGCAGAGCCCCTGTGGGTAGGGAAGAGACCCAGTACTTC CATSRAPVGREETQYF
- TRBJ1-6 TRBD1 TRBV5-1 TGCGCCAGCAGCTTGAACCGGGACAGGGCTCATTCACCCCTCCACTTT CASSLNRDRAHSPLHF
- TRBJ1-1 - TRBV20-1 TGCAGTGCTGTGGGGGTGGCGCTAATGAACACTGAAGCTTTCTTT CSAVGVALMNTEAFF
few TRBJ2-4 - TRBV10-3 TGTGCCATCACGCCTGGGGAGAGCAAAAACATTCAGTACTTC CAITPGESKNIQYF
few TRBJ2-7 - TRBV29-1 TGCAGCGTTGAAGGGCCTAGCCGGAGCTCCTACGAGCAGTACTTC CSVEGPSRSSYEQYF
few TRBJ1-1 - TRBV9 TGTGCCAGCAGCCCCGGGAGGGGGAACTGGGGAGCTTTCTTT CASSPGRGNWGAFF
few TRBJ1-2 - TRBV19 TGTGCCAGTAGACAGTCACAAAGCCTCTATAGCTACACCTTC CASRQSQSLYSYTF
- TRBJ2-5 - TRBV21-1 TGTGCCAGCAGCAAAGGATTGCGGCCGTTGTACCAAGAGACCCAGTACTTC CASSKGLRPLYQETQYF
- TRBJ2-4 - TRBV20-1 TGCAGTGCTAGGGGGGGGGACAGGAACATTCAGTACTTC CSARGGDRNIQYF
- TRBJ1-4 - TRBV12-3/TRBV12-4 TGTGCCAGCAGTTCCCTCTCGACAGACCGTAATGAAAAACTGTTTTTT CASSSLSTDRNEKLFF
- TRBJ2-7 - TRBV20-1 TGCAGTGCTAGAGCTGAGGGGGGGACATCCTACGAGCAGTACTTC CSARAEGGTSYEQYF
many TRBJ2-7 TRBD1 TRBV2 TGTGCCAGCAGCTTCGGGACAGGGGAGTACGAGCAGTACTTC CASSFGTGEYEQYF
- TRBJ2-5 - TRBV18 TGTGCCAGCTCACCCGACCCAGAGACCCAGTACTTC CASSPDPETQYF
- TRBJ1-4 TRBD1 TRBV7-9 TGTGCCAGCAGCTCGTCCCGGGACAGGGGAACGAATGAAAAACTGTTTTTT CASSSSRDRGTNEKLFF
- TRBJ1-5 - TRBV4-2 TGTGCCAGCAGCCAAGAGGGCAGGGCCAATCAGCCCCAGCATTTT CASSQEGRANQPQHF